This is a list of T cell receptor beta chains from one sample in a study of blood T cell repertoires in COVID-19. Repertoires were generated with immunoSEQ multiplex PCR, while TCRdb's copy carries only in-frame clones and drops some. The sample includes about 260,000 clones, 80% to 95% of them seen just once. The sample comprised peripheral blood. Receptors originate from a person under 35 with COVID-19, enrolled during active disease. The CDR3 runs from the conserved cysteine through the conserved F or W. Each record gives: V gene, D gene, clone size, J gene, CDR3 protein, CDR3 DNA. D genes are given only for firm matches. Size tells how often a clone was seen (once, few, many) or the class of an expanded clone, and some rows leave it out.

TRBV19	NA	NA	TRBJ1-5	CASSMGRTASLSNQPQHF	TGTGCCAGTAGTATGGGAAGGACAGCGTCTTTAAGCAATCAGCCCCAGCATTTT
TRBV19	TRBD1	NA	TRBJ1-2	CASSPGGAGYGYTF	TGTGCCAGTAGTCCAGGGGGCGCTGGCTATGGCTACACCTTC
TRBV19	NA	NA	TRBJ2-1	CASSLDTVLYNEQFF	TGTGCCAGTAGCCTGGACACCGTTCTCTACAATGAGCAGTTCTTC
TRBV6-5	TRBD1	NA	TRBJ1-2	CASRPRQGFGYTF	TGTGCCAGCAGACCCCGACAGGGGTTTGGCTACACCTTC
TRBV25-1	NA	NA	TRBJ1-1	CASSEPGLMNTEAFF	TGTGCCAGCAGTGAGCCGGGACTAATGAACACTGAAGCTTTCTTT
TRBV4-2	NA	once	TRBJ1-2	CASSQDGTARNYGYTF	TGTGCCAGCAGCCAAGATGGTACAGCACGAAACTATGGCTACACCTTC
TRBV6-6	TRBD1	NA	TRBJ1-1	CASSFGTAATSGAFF	TGTGCCAGCAGTTTCGGGACAGCTGCAACCTCGGGAGCTTTCTTT
TRBV6-5	TRBD2	NA	TRBJ2-7	CASQGLAAYEQYF	TGTGCCAGTCAGGGACTAGCGGCCTACGAGCAGTACTTC
TRBV27	TRBD1	NA	TRBJ2-2	CASSLRQGVDTGELFF	TGTGCCAGCAGTCTCCGACAGGGCGTCGACACCGGGGAGCTGTTTTTT
TRBV2	TRBD2	once	TRBJ2-2	CASSDVFGTSGTGELFF	TGTGCCAGCAGTGATGTATTTGGGACTAGCGGCACCGGGGAGCTGTTTTTT
TRBV28	TRBD1	NA	TRBJ1-2	CASTLRAGQGLGGYTF	TGTGCCAGCACCCTTAGGGCGGGACAGGGTTTGGGAGGCTACACCTTC
TRBV2	NA	NA	TRBJ2-7	CASRRDIYEQYF	TGTGCCAGCAGGCGTGACATATACGAGCAGTACTTC
TRBV24-1	TRBD1	once	TRBJ2-3	CATSDWTGGTDTQYF	TGTGCCACCAGTGATTGGACAGGGGGCACAGATACGCAGTATTTT
TRBV14	NA	NA	TRBJ2-1	CASSQGQGWARSYNEQFF	TGTGCCAGCAGCCAAGGGCAGGGTTGGGCTAGGTCCTACAATGAGCAGTTCTTC
TRBV5-4	TRBD1	NA	TRBJ1-1	CASSVDRPNTEAFF	TGTGCCAGCAGCGTGGACAGGCCAAACACTGAAGCTTTCTTT
TRBV5-1	TRBD2	NA	TRBJ2-3	CASSPGTSGRISTDTQYF	TGCGCCAGCAGCCCCGGGACTAGCGGGAGGATCAGCACAGATACGCAGTATTTT
TRBV5-1	TRBD2	NA	TRBJ2-7	CASSLGLAPHEQYF	TGCGCCAGCAGCTTGGGACTAGCTCCCCACGAGCAGTACTTC
TRBV5-1	TRBD2	NA	TRBJ2-3	CASSLYPGLAGEGTDTQYF	TGCGCCAGCAGCTTGTACCCTGGACTAGCGGGAGAGGGCACAGATACGCAGTATTTT
TRBV12-3/TRBV12-4	NA	NA	TRBJ2-5	CASSLTTETQYF	TGTGCCAGCAGTTTAACTACGGAGACCCAGTACTTC
TRBV7-9	TRBD2	NA	TRBJ2-1	CASSLVDGGGTSVYNEQFF	TGTGCCAGCAGCTTAGTAGACGGAGGTGGGACTAGCGTATACAATGAGCAGTTCTTC
TRBV15	TRBD1	once	TRBJ2-3	CATSPPGQGLPDTQYF	TGTGCCACCAGCCCCCCGGGACAGGGGCTCCCAGATACGCAGTATTTT
TRBV4-1	TRBD2	once	TRBJ2-4	CASSLAGGLAKNIQYF	TGCGCCAGCAGCCTTGCGGGAGGGTTAGCCAAAAACATTCAGTACTTC
TRBV30	NA	NA	TRBJ2-3	CAWSIRRDSGTDTQYF	TGTGCCTGGAGTATTAGGAGGGACAGCGGCACAGATACGCAGTATTTT
TRBV5-1	TRBD2	NA	TRBJ2-5	CASSLGGGPYQETQYF	TGCGCCAGCAGCTTGGGGGGGGGTCCGTACCAAGAGACCCAGTACTTC
TRBV7-8	TRBD2	NA	TRBJ2-5	CASSPSTGLGETQYF	TGTGCCAGCAGCCCAAGTACGGGACTAGGGGAGACCCAGTACTTC
TRBV6-2/TRBV6-3	NA	NA	TRBJ2-7	CASSLSGVFHEQYF	TGTGCCAGTAGTTTATCCGGGGTGTTCCACGAGCAGTACTTC
TRBV29-1	NA	NA	TRBJ1-1	CSVVLGLRNTEAFF	TGCAGCGTTGTCTTGGGACTGAGAAACACTGAAGCTTTCTTT
TRBV5-4	TRBD1	few	TRBJ1-2	CASSLEGQRYGYTF	TGTGCCAGCAGCTTGGAGGGACAGCGGTATGGCTACACCTTC
TRBV4-2	TRBD2	NA	TRBJ2-5	CASSQGLAEKETQYF	TGTGCCAGCAGCCAAGGGCTAGCGGAGAAAGAGACCCAGTACTTC
TRBV3-1/TRBV3-2	NA	NA	TRBJ2-2	CASSPGVSAGTGELFF	TGTGCCAGCAGCCCCGGCGTAAGCGCCGGCACCGGGGAGCTGTTTTTT
TRBV30	TRBD1	NA	TRBJ1-2	CAWSLGQGADGYTF	TGTGCCTGGAGTTTAGGACAGGGGGCCGATGGCTACACCTTC
TRBV27	TRBD1	NA	TRBJ2-3	CASSLSRQGGDTQYF	TGTGCCAGCAGTTTATCTAGACAGGGCGGCGATACGCAGTATTTT
TRBV9	TRBD2	NA	TRBJ2-3	CASSVEAGADTQYF	TGTGCCAGCAGCGTAGAAGCGGGAGCAGATACGCAGTATTTT
TRBV7-9	TRBD2	NA	TRBJ2-1	CASSSRTSGARNEQFF	TGTGCCAGCAGCTCAAGGACTAGCGGGGCGCGTAATGAGCAGTTCTTC
TRBV7-8	NA	NA	TRBJ2-7	CASSVYRVGYEQYF	TGTGCCAGCAGCGTATACAGGGTTGGGTACGAGCAGTACTTC
TRBV5-4	TRBD2	NA	TRBJ2-1	CASSYTSGSYNEQFF	TGTGCCAGCAGCTACACTAGCGGTAGTTACAATGAGCAGTTCTTC
TRBV7-9	NA	NA	TRBJ2-3	CASSLIRQSTDTQYF	TGTGCCAGCAGCTTAATCCGCCAGAGCACAGATACGCAGTATTTT
TRBV9	TRBD1	NA	TRBJ2-1	CASSVGPGTDNEQFF	TGTGCCAGCAGCGTAGGCCCCGGGACAGATAATGAGCAGTTCTTC
TRBV28	NA	NA	TRBJ1-2	CASSLAVAYGYTF	TGTGCCAGCAGTTTAGCGGTCGCGTATGGCTACACCTTC
TRBV19	NA	NA	TRBJ1-5	CASSIVGGLYSNQPQHF	TGTGCCAGTAGTATAGTTGGGGGCCTTTATAGCAATCAGCCCCAGCATTTT
TRBV5-1	NA	NA	TRBJ2-1	CASSFYPDEQFF	TGCGCCAGCAGCTTCTATCCTGATGAGCAGTTCTTC
TRBV28	NA	once	TRBJ2-5	CASSFQGLGETQYF	TGTGCCAGCAGTTTTCAGGGGCTCGGAGAGACCCAGTACTTC
TRBV5-1	TRBD2	NA	TRBJ2-3	CASSSGTSGSTDTQYF	TGCGCCAGCAGCTCGGGGACTAGCGGAAGCACAGATACGCAGTATTTT
TRBV27	TRBD2	NA	TRBJ2-7	CASSLAGGWNEQYF	TGTGCCAGCAGTTTGGCGGGAGGCTGGAACGAGCAGTACTTC
TRBV6-5	NA	NA	TRBJ2-2	CASSYSQGAGELFF	TGTGCCAGCAGTTACTCACAGGGTGCAGGGGAGCTGTTTTTT
TRBV3-1/TRBV3-2	TRBD1	NA	TRBJ2-5	CASSQGPGQGQETQYF	TGTGCCAGCAGCCAGGGTCCGGGACAGGGGCAAGAGACCCAGTACTTC
TRBV19	NA	NA	TRBJ1-4	CASSIAGRTNEKLFF	TGTGCCAGTAGTATAGCGGGAAGGACTAATGAAAAACTGTTTTTT
TRBV7-2	NA	once	TRBJ2-1	CASSFSVALHNEQFF	TGTGCCAGCAGCTTCTCGGTAGCTCTTCACAATGAGCAGTTCTTC
TRBV28	NA	once	TRBJ2-2	CASTWGRFGELFF	TGTGCCAGCACCTGGGGGCGATTCGGGGAGCTGTTTTTT
TRBV29-1	TRBD1	NA	TRBJ1-2	CSAAGTGEEGRYTF	TGCAGCGCTGCTGGGACAGGGGAAGAGGGTCGCTACACCTTC
TRBV6-6	NA	NA	TRBJ1-6	CASSYPGTQRNSPLHF	TGTGCCAGCAGTTACCCCGGGACTCAACGTAATTCACCCCTCCACTTT
TRBV7-9	NA	NA	TRBJ1-2	CASSLSLFRGFLSYGYTF	TGTGCCAGCAGCTTATCTCTTTTTAGGGGTTTTTTGAGCTATGGCTACACCTTC
TRBV7-3	TRBD2	NA	TRBJ2-3	CASSNGLADTQYF	TGTGCCAGCAGCAACGGACTAGCGGACACGCAGTATTTT
TRBV30	NA	once	TRBJ1-2	CAWSPGGYGYTF	TGTGCCTGGAGTCCGGGAGGCTATGGCTACACCTTC
TRBV13	TRBD1	NA	TRBJ2-7	CASSGGQAAYEQYF	TGTGCCAGCAGCGGCGGACAGGCCGCCTACGAGCAGTACTTC